This T cell receptor (beta chain) was observed in a study of CD8+ T cells in alopecia areata (dated by TCRdb to the late 2010s). Context from the whole study: Treated patients were enrolled in an open-label pilot trial of oral tofacitinib at 5 to 10 mg twice daily for moderate-to-severe alopecia areata. Patients stayed on tofacitinib for 6 to 18 months and then had 6 months of follow-up off drug so that delayed response and recurrence could be assessed. The study used high-throughput TCRbeta sequencing to examine T cell clonal expansion in alopecia areata, in both the C3H/HeJ mouse model and human patients. In humans, TCRbeta sequencing was performed on scalp tissue and on sorted CD4+ and CD8+ peripheral blood T cells from healthy controls and from patients with patchy or totalis/universalis alopecia areata. Biopsies were taken from tofacitinib-treated patients at baseline and at 4 and 24 weeks of treatment, and a later scalp biopsy was taken in several of the tofacitinib-treated patients. Clonality in the scalp was compared among normal scalp (n=4), patchy alopecia areata scalp (n=8), and alopecia totalis/universalis scalp (n=8). RNA was obtained with the PAXgene miRNA kit for fixed scalp, the miRNeasy kit for PBMCs, and the RNeasy kit for mouse skin. Amplification of TCRbeta CDR3 regions was done by immunoSEQ multiplex PCR using 35 Vbeta forward primers and 13 Jbeta reverse primers. On the study overall, not on this receptor specifically: Compared with mice, TCR sequences shared between patients were less clear, possibly partly because of HLA diversity across the patient population. Higher clonality and more expanded CD8+ clones were observed in lesional scalp than in normal scalp, particularly in alopecia totalis/universalis, a finding suggestive of antigenic drive. Resident alphabeta T cells in normal human skin are also sequenced, complicating scalp TCR repertoire analysis, unlike mouse skin dominated by gammadelta T cells.

Interpreted using the paper, the time point label stands for: baseline before oral tofacitinib. From alopecia areata patients, peripheral blood was collected along with lesional scalp punch biopsies. PBMCs were isolated by density centrifugation and stained for CD3, CD4 and CD8, and CD4+ and CD8+ T cells were sorted on a FACSAria. Germline trimming amounts to 4 bases on V and 6 bases on J, with 3 as the count of junction bases outside the gene matches. The CDR3 starts with the cysteine, ends with the phenylalanine, and has 13 residues. Of all the DNA, just the CDR3 is kept, 39 bases in frame from base 1. Taken from the germline V gene, the CDR1 and CDR2 loops are SGHRS and YFSETQ. With respect to this clone: Its cognate antigen has yet to be identified. No base qualities exist here, and no much larger clone lies one base off it.

Preparation of the library involved the immunoSEQ multiplex PCR assay. RNA was extracted from all samples and reverse transcribed into cDNA as template for TCR sequencing. SuperScript III was used for first-strand cDNA synthesis, primed with a 2:1 mix of oligo-dT and random hexamers. A synthetic immune receptor repertoire was used to assess amplification bias, and residual bias was removed computationally. The authors' pipeline ran thus. Raw reads were preprocessed to remove errors, and CDR3 was defined by IMGT conventions from the conserved cysteine to phenylalanine. Clonality was computed by normalizing Shannon entropy by log2 of the number of productive unique TCRs and subtracting the result from 1. CD4 or CD8 identity of scalp clones was inferred by cross-referencing scalp TCRbeta sequences with sorted blood CD4 and CD8 repertoires. Imported from immuneACCESS, the table was reduced by TCRdb to in-frame sequences with V and J called. These copies leave out some clones; in studies compared against another copy, an unresolved V gene accounts for under half, and the cause of the remainder is not known. V, J and clone size are taken as reported in that table, and D and trimming were inferred from the DNA itself. The sample records some 150,000 clones, 40% to 60% of which are singletons. Roughly a fifth of the sample is held by the ten biggest clonotypes.

The sequence joins TRBV5-1 to TRBJ1-4; TRBD1 fits 7 bases in the junction. This TCR came from a human donor with alopecia areata. Sequenced material: CD8+ T cells sorted from blood, taken at week 0. The CDR3 region reads CASSLGQDEKLFF. The DNA is as follows: TGCGCCAGCAGCCTCGGACAGGATGAAAAACTGTTTTTT.